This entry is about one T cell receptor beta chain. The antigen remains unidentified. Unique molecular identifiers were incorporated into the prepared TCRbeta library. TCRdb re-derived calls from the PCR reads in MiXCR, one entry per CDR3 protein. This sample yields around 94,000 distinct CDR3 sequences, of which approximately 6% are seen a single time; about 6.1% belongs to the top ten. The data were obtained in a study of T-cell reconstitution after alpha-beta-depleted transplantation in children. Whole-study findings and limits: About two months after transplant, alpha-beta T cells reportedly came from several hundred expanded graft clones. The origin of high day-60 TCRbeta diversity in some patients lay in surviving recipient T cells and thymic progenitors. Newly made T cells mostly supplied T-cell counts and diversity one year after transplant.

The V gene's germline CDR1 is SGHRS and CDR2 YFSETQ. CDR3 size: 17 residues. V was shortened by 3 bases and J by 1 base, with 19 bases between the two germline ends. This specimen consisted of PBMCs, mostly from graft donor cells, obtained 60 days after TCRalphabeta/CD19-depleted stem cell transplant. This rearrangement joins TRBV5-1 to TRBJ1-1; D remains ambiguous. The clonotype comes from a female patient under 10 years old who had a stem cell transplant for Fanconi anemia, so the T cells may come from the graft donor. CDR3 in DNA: TGCGCCAGCAGCTCACTTCCTCAGACAAGAAGGAACACTGAAGCTTTCTTT. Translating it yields CASSSLPQTRRNTEAFF.